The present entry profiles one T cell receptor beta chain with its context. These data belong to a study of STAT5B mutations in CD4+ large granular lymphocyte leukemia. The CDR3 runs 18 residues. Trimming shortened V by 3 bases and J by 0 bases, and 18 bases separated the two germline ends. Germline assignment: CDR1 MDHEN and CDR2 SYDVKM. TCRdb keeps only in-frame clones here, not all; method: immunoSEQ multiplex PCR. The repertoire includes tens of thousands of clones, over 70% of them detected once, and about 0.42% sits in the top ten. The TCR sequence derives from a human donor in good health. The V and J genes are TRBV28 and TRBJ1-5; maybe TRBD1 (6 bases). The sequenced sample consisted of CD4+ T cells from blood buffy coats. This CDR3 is CASSFGGRLRYSNQPQHF. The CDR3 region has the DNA TGTGCCAGCAGTTTCGGGGGCAGATTGAGATATAGCAATCAGCCCCAGCATTTT.